This TCR beta chain was obtained from a study of T cell responses to AZD1222 COVID-19 vaccine. The study, taken as a whole, reports: CD4 TCRs associated with vaccination spanned spike, dominating at 160-218 and 743-854. Targeting of unmutated variant regions was reportedly seen in nearly half of spike-specific TCRs. When two AZD1222 doses had been given, Spike-specific TCR breadth and depth rose.

Remarks on this clone: What it binds is not known.

Method: immunoSEQ multiplex PCR; TCRdb's copy keeps in-frame clones and lacks some. This sample has 150,000 to 250,000 clones, with approximately 93% found just once. The sequenced sample was peripheral blood, obtained 28 days after the second AZD1222 dose. The sequence was collected from an adult who received the AZD1222 COVID-19 vaccine.

The CDR3: CASNEWSSRDSPLHF. The CDR3 DNA sequence: TGTGCCAGCAACGAGTGGAGTTCCCGGGATTCACCCCTCCACTTT. The V gene is TRBV21-1, the J gene TRBJ1-6. TRBV21-1 is given as a pseudogene. The length of the CDR3 is 15 residues.